A single sample gave rise to the 4 T cell receptor beta chains below, sequenced in a study of T cells in Graves' hyperthyroidism and ophthalmopathy (dated by TCRdb to between 2019 and 2020). The method was multiplex PCR. Sequencing relied on an Illumina HiSeq 2000. The TCR beta CDR3 regions were amplified from the RNA transcripts. The first round of RT-PCR for the TCR CDR3 was performed with the HTBI primer set and the Qiagen OneStep RT-PCR kit. TCRdb reprocessing: public reads trimmed at Q25 with fastp, clones called with MiXCR, in-frame beta chains kept. Identical CDR3 protein sequences are pooled into one entry, listed with their most common genes and DNA. The sample table contains a few hundred thousand distinct CDR3 sequences; only one count was recorded for roughly 15% of them. Clones ranked in the top ten supply approximately 14% of the sample. Sequenced material: blood. Receptors originate from a woman in her thirties or forties with Graves' hyperthyroidism.

This chain connects TRBV7-2 to TRBJ2-2; 9 bases match TRBD1. The V gene's germline CDR1 is SGHTA and CDR2 FQGNSA. The CDR3 spans 18 residues. Trimming at V came to 6 bases and at J to 6 bases, leaving 17 bases not matched to a gene. The CDR3 DNA sequence: TGTGCCAGCAGTCCGGGCACAGGGGGCGTTCTATGGCCCGGGGAGCTGTTTTTT. This sequence encodes CASSPGTGGVLWPGELFF. Using reference TRBV7-2 and TRBJ2-2 for the parts outside the CDR3, the full variable domain is GAGVSQSPSNKVTEKGKDVELRCDPISGHTALYWYRQSLGQGLEFLIYFQGNSAPDKSGLPSDRFSAERTGGSVSTLTIQRTQQEDSAVYLCASSPGTGGVLWPGELFFGEGSRLTVL.

In regard to this clonotype: This sequence may be a read error, since a much larger clone differs from it by one base. CDR3 residues: CASSGGTGSLDTQYF. CDR3 nucleotide sequence: TGTGCCAGCAGCGGGGGGACAGGGTCATTAGATACGCAGTATTTT. The chain is built from TRBV6-1 and TRBJ2-3; the match to TRBD1 covers 9 bases. This CDR3 spans 15 amino acids. Per germline, CDR1 MNHNS and CDR2 SASEGT. The V segment lost 6 bases and the J segment 5 bases; nucleotides outside the gene matches: 9.

Ten or more counts support this clonotype. The rearrangement links TRBV30 to TRBJ2-7, with D possibly being TRBD1 or TRBD2 (6 bases each). This CDR3 is 16 amino acids long. Trimming stripped 3 bases from V and 1 base from J, with 19 bases between. CDR1 is GTSNPN and CDR2 is SVGIG in the germline V gene (reference sequence). The CDR3 sequence: CAWSHRGGGRSYEQYF. DNA of the CDR3: TGTGCCTGGAGCCACCGAGGTGGGGGGCGGTCCTACGAGCAGTACTTC.

J is TRBJ2-1 and V is TRBV20-1; D is ambiguous. Germline V gene sequence: CDR1 DFQATT, CDR2 SNEGSKA (reference sequence). V lost 0 bases and J lost 4, with 7 bases in between. This CDR3 has 13 residues. The CDR3 nucleotides are TGCAGTGCTAGAGATTATACATACAATGAGCAGTTCTTC. It codes for CSARDYTYNEQFF.